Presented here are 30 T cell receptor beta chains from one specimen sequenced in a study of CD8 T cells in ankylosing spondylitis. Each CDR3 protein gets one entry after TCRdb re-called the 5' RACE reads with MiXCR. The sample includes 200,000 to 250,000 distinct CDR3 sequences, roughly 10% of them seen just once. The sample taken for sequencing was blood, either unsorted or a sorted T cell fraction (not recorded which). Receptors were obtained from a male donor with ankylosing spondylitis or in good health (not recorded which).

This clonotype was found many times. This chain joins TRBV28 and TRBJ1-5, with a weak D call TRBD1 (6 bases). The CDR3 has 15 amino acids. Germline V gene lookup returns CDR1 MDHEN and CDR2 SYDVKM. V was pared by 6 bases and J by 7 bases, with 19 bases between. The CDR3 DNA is TGTGCCAGCAGCCGAAAGGGCCAGGGGAGACAGCCCCAGCATTTT. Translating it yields CASSRKGQGRQPQHF.

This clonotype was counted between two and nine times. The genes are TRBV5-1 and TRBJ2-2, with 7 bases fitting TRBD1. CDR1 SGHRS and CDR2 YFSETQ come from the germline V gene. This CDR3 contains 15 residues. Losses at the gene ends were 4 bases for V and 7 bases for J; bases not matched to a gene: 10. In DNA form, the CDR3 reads TGCGCCAGCAGCACTACAGGGGATTCGAACGGGGAGCTGTTTTTT. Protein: CASSTTGDSNGELFF.

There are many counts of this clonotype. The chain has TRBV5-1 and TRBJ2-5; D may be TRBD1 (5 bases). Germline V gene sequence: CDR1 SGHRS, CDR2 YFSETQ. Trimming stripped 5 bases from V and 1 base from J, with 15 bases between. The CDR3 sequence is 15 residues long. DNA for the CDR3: TGCGCCAGCAGATGGACCCAGGGCTTCCAAGAGACCCAGTACTTC. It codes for CASRWTQGFQETQYF. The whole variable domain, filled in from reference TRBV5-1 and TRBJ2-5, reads KAGVTQTPRYLIKTRGQQVTLSCSPISGHRSVSWYQQTPGQGLQFLFEYFSETQRNKGNFPGRFSGRQFSNSRSEMNVSTLELGDSALYLCASRWTQGFQETQYFGPGTRLLVL.

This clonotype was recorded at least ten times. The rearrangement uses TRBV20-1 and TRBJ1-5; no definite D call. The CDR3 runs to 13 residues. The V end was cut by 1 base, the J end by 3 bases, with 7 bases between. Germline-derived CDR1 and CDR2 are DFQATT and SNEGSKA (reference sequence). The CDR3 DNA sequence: TGCAGTGCTAGAGGTGTAGACAATCAGCCCCAGCATTTT. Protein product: CSARGVDNQPQHF.

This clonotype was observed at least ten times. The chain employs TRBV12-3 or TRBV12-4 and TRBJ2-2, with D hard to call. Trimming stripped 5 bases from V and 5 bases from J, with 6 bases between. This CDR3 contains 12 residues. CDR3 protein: CASSTGTGELFF. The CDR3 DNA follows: TGTGCCAGCAGTACTGGTACCGGGGAGCTGTTTTTT.

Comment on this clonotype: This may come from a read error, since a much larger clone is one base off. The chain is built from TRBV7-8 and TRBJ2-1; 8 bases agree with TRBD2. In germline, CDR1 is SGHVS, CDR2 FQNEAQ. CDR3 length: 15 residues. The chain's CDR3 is CTSSPTGGPYNEQFF. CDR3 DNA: TGTACCAGCAGCCCAACGGGGGGGCCGTACAATGAGCAGTTCTTC.

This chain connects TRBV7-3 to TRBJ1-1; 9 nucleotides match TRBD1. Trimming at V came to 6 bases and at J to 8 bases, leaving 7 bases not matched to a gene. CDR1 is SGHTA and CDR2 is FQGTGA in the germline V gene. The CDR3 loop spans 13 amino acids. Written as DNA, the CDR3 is TGTGCCAGCAGACTGGACAGGGGAGGAGAAGCTTTCTTT. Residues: CASRLDRGGEAFF.

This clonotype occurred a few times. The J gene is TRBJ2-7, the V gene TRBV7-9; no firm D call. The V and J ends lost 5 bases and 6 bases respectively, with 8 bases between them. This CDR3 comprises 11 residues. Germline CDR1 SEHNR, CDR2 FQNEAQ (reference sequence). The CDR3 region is CASSKESEQYF. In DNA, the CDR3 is TGTGCCAGCAGCAAGGAGAGCGAGCAGTACTTC.

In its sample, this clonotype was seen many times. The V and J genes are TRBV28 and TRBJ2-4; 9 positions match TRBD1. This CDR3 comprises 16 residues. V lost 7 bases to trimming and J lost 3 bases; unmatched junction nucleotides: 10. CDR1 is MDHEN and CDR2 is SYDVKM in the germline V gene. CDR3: CASKRDRASVKNIQYF. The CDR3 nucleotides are TGTGCCAGCAAACGGGACAGGGCGTCAGTCAAAAACATTCAGTACTTC. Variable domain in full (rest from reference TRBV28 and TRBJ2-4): DVKVTQSSRYLVKRTGEKVFLECVQDMDHENMFWYRQDPGLGLRLIYFSYDVKMKEKGDIPEGYSVSREKKERFSLILESASTNQTSMYLCASKRDRASVKNIQYFGAGTRLSVL.

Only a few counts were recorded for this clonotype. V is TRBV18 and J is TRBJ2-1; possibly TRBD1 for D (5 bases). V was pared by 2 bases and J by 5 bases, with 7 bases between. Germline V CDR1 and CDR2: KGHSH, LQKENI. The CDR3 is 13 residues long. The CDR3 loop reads CASSPLQDNEQFF. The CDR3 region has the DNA TGTGCCAGCTCACCATTACAGGACAATGAGCAGTTCTTC.

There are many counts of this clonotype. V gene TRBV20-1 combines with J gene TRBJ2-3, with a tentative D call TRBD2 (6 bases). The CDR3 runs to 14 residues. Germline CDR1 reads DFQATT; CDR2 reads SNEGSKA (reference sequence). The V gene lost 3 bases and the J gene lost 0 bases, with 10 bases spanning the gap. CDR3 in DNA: TGCAGTGCTAGTGGGGGGTATAGCACAGATACGCAGTATTTT. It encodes CSASGGYSTDTQYF.

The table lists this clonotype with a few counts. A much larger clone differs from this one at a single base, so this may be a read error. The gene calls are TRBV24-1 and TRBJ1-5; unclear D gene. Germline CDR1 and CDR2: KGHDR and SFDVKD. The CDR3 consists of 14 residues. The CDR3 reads CAASESGSNQPQHF. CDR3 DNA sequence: TGTGCCGCCAGTGAGAGCGGTAGCAATCAGCCCCAGCATTTT.

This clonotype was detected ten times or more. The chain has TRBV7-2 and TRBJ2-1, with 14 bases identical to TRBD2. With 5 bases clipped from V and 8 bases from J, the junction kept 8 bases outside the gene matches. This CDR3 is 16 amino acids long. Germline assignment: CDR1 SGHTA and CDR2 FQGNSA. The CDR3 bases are TGTGCCAGCAGCATCGCCGGGACTAGCGGGGGCGATGAGCAGTTCTTC. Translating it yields CASSIAGTSGGDEQFF.

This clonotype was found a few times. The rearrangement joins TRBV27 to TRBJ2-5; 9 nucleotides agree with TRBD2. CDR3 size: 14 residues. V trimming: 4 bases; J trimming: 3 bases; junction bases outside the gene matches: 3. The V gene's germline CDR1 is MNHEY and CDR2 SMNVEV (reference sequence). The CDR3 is CASSYLAGEETQYF. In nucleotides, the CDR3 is TGTGCCAGCAGTTACTTAGCGGGAGAAGAGACCCAGTACTTC.

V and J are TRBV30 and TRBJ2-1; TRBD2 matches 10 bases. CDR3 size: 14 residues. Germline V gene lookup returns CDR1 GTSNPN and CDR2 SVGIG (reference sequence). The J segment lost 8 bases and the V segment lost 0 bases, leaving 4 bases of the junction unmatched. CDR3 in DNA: TGTGCCTGGAGTGTGGCCAGCGGGAGGGATGAGCAGTTCTTC. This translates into CAWSVASGRDEQFF.

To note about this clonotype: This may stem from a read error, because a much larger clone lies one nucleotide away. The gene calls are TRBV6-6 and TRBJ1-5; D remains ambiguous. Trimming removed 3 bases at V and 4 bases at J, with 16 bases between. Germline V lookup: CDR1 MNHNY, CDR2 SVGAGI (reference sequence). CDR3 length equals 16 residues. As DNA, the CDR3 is TGTGCCAGCAGTTATATTAAGACGTTATTAAATCAGCCCCAGCATTTT. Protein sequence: CASSYIKTLLNQPQHF.

The CDR3 is CAISETLQGGPYNEQFF. CDR3 DNA sequence: TGTGCCATCAGTGAGACCCTCCAGGGGGGACCCTACAATGAGCAGTTCTTC. This chain uses TRBV10-3 with TRBJ2-1; maybe TRBD1 (7 bases). In germline, CDR1 is ENHRY, CDR2 SYGVKD. The V end lost 2 bases, the J end lost 2 bases, and 16 bases lay between the germline ends. The CDR3 contains 17 residues.

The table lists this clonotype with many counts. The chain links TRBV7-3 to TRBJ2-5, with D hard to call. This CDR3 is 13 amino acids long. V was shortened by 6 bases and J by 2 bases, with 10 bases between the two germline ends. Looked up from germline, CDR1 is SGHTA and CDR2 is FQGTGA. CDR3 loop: CASSSGPQETQYF. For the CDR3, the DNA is TGTGCCAGCAGTTCCGGACCACAAGAGACCCAGTACTTC.

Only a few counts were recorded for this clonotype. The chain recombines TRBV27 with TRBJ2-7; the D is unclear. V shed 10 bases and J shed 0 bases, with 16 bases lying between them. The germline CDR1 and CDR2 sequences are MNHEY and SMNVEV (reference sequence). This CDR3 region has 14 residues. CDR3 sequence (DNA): TGTGCCACCCGGCGGACCGGAAGCTCCTACGAGCAGTACTTC. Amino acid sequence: CATRRTGSSYEQYF.

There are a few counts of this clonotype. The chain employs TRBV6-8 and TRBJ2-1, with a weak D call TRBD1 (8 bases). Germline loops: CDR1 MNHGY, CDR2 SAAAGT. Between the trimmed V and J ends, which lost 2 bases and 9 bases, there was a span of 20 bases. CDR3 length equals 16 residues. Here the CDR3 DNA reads TGTGCCAGCAGTTACAACGACAGGGGAGGGAATCTTGAGCAGTTCTTC. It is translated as CASSYNDRGGNLEQFF.

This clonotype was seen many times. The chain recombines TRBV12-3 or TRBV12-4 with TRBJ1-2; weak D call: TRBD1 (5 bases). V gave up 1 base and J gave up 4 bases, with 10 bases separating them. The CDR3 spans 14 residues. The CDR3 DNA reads TGTGCCAGCAGTTTAGGAGGCCAGGGCTATGGCTACACCTTC. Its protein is CASSLGGQGYGYTF.

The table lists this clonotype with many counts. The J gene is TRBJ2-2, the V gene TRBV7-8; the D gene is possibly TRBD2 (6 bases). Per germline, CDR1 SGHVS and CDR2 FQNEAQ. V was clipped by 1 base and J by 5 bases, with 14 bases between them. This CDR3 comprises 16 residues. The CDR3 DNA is TGTGCCAGCAGCTTAGGGGGGAGGCTTATAACCGGGGAGCTGTTTTTT. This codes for CASSLGGRLITGELFF.

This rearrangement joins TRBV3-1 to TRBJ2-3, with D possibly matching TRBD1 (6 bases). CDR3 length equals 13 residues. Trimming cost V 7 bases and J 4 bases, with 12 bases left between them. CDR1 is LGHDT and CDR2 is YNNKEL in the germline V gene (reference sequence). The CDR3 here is CASTFRGADTQYF. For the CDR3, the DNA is TGTGCCAGCACCTTCAGGGGTGCAGATACGCAGTATTTT.

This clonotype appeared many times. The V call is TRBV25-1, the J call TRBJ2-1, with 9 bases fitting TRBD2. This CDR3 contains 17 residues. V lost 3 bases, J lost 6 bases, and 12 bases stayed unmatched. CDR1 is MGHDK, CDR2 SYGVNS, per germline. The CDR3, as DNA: TGTGCCAGCAGTGAGAAACCGGGACTAGCAGGGGGCAATGAGCAGTTCTTC. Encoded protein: CASSEKPGLAGGNEQFF.

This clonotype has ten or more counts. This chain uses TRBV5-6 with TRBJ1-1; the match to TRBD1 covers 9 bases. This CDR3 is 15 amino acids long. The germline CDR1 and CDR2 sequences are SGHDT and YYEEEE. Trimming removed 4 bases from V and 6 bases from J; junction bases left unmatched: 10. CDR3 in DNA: TGTGCCAGCAGCCCGGACAGGGGAATGAGGGCTGAAGCTTTCTTT. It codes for CASSPDRGMRAEAFF.

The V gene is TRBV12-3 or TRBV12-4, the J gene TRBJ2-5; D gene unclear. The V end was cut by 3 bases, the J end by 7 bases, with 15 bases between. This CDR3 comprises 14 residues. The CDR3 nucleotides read TGTGCCAGCAGTTTTCACACCCAACAAAGGACCCAGTACTTC. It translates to CASSFHTQQRTQYF.

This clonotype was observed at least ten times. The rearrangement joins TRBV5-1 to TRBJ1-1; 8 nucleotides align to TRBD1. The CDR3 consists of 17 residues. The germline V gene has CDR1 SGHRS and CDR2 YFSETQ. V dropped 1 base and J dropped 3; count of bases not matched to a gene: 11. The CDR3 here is CASSLWPTGVGDTEAFF. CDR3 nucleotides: TGCGCCAGCAGCTTGTGGCCGACAGGGGTCGGGGACACTGAAGCTTTCTTT.

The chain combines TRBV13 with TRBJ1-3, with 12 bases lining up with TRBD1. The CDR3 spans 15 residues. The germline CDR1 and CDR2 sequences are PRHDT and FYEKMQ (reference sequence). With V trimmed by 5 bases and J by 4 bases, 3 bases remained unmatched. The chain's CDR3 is CASSVGQGAGNTIYF. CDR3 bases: TGTGCCAGCAGCGTGGGACAGGGGGCCGGAAACACCATATATTTT.

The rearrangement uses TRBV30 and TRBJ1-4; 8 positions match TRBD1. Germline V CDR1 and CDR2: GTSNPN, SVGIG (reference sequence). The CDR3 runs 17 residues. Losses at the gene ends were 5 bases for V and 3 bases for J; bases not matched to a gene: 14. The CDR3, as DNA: TGTGCCTGGCTCCCCAGGGGGCCTTCTTTAGCTAATGAAAAACTGTTTTTT. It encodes CAWLPRGPSLANEKLFF.

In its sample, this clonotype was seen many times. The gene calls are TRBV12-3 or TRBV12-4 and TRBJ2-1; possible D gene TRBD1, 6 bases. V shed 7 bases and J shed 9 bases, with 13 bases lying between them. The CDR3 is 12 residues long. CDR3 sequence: CASTLTGIEQFF. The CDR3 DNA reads TGTGCCAGCACCTTAACAGGGATTGAGCAGTTCTTC.